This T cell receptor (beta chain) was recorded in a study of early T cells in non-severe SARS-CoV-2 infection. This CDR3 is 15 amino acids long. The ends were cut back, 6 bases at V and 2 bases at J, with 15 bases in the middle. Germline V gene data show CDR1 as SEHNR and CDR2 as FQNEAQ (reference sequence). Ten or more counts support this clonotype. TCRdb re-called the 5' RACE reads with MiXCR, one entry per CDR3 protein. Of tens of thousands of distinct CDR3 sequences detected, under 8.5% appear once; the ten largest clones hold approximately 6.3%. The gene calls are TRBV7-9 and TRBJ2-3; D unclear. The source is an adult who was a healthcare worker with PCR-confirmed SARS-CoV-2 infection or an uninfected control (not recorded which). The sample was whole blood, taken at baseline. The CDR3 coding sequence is TGTGCCAGCAGTACGGACGGAAGAGCCACAGATACGCAGTATTTT. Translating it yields CASSTDGRATDTQYF.